This T cell receptor (beta chain) emerged from a study of blood T cell repertoires in COVID-19. The CDR3 runs to 16 residues. Losses at the gene ends were 0 bases for V and 6 bases for J; bases not matched to a gene: 5. Germline CDR1 reads SGHRS; CDR2 reads YFSETQ. Assay used: immunoSEQ multiplex PCR; TCRdb lists only in-frame clones, some missing. The data contain 100,000 or so clones, approximately 89% of them seen just once; the ten biggest clones take up approximately 20%. V and J are TRBV5-1 and TRBJ2-2, with 10 bases fitting TRBD1. This clonotype was sampled from a human donor in a cohort sampled during active COVID-19. Sequencing was carried out using peripheral blood. The CDR3 here is CASSLARGQGAGELFF. For the CDR3, the DNA is TGCGCCAGCAGCTTGGCCCGAGGACAGGGGGCCGGGGAGCTGTTTTTT.